One and the same sample provided the 21 T cell receptor beta chains below, sequenced in a study of shared clonotypes between healthy human individuals. Terminally differentiated effector memory CD45RA+ cells were left out of the naive CD8 fraction, which was CD45RO-negative and positively selected for CCR7. TCRdb's table, derived via immunoSEQ multiplex PCR, lists solely in-frame clones and lacks some. The sample shows roughly 2.1 million clones, about 92% of them seen only once. The sample comprised naive CD8+ T cells from PBMCs. The origin of the receptors is a man younger than 35 in good health. Some clones in this sample may be carry-over from other donors' samples.

Concerning this clone: Other DNA sequences from this sample encode an identical CDR3 as well. V usage is TRBV9 and J usage is TRBJ2-7; 11 positions match TRBD2. V trimming: 0 bases; J trimming: 3 bases; junction bases outside the gene matches: 2. The CDR3 extends over 15 amino acids. Germline CDR1 is SGDLS and CDR2 is YYNGEE. CDR3 DNA: TGTGCCAGCAGCGTAGGGACTAGCGGGCTCTACGAGCAGTACTTC. Its protein product is CASSVGTSGLYEQYF.

The V and J genes are TRBV5-1 and TRBJ2-2, with 7 positions matching TRBD1. V lost 4 bases and J lost 3; bases outside the gene matches: 6. The CDR3 consists of 15 residues. CDR1 and CDR2 (germline): SGHRS, YFSETQ. The CDR3 DNA follows: TGCGCCAGCAGCCCATGGGACAGCCACACCGGGGAGCTGTTTTTT. Translated: CASSPWDSHTGELFF.

The gene calls are TRBV5-1 and TRBJ2-2; D remains unclear. Germline CDR1 and CDR2: SGHRS and YFSETQ. Trimming removed 1 base at V and 0 bases at J, with 7 bases between. This CDR3 region has 15 residues. The DNA of the CDR3 is TGCGCCAGCAGCTTGCCGGCAGCGAACACCGGGGAGCTGTTTTTT. This encodes CASSLPAANTGELFF.

A single count supports this clone. CDR3 residues: CSVAGTSGSSYEQYF. DNA of the CDR3: TGCAGCGTTGCCGGGACTAGCGGGAGTTCCTACGAGCAGTACTTC. The J gene is TRBJ2-7, the V gene TRBV29-1; 14 nucleotides agree with TRBD2. With 4 bases clipped from V and 1 base from J, the junction kept 3 bases outside the gene matches. Germline V gives CDR1 SQVTM, CDR2 ANQGSEA. The CDR3 runs 15 residues.

The CDR3 is CAIATPENRGPEQYF. CDR3 coding DNA: TGTGCCATAGCTACCCCGGAGAACAGGGGGCCCGAGCAGTACTTC. The J gene is TRBJ2-7, the V gene TRBV10-3, with TRBD1 matching 9 bases. The CDR3 consists of 15 residues. In germline, CDR1 is ENHRY, CDR2 SYGVKD. The ends lost 9 bases at V and 6 bases at J; junction bases unmatched: 15.

This clone has a handful of counts. This rearrangement joins TRBV2 to TRBJ1-5; no clear D. V was trimmed by 6 bases and J by 3 bases, leaving 15 bases between them. CDR1 is SNHLY and CDR2 is FYNNEI in the germline V gene. The CDR3 is 15 amino acids. CDR3 in DNA: TGTGCCAGCAGGCAGGACGGATCCCTCAATCAGCCCCAGCATTTT. Translating it yields CASRQDGSLNQPQHF.

On this clone: Other DNA sequences from this sample encode an identical CDR3 as well. The chain uses TRBV27 and TRBJ2-1; D not certain. The CDR3 totals 11 residues. V was trimmed by 3 bases and J by 9 bases, leaving 6 bases between them. The germline V gene has CDR1 MNHEY and CDR2 SMNVEV (reference sequence). The CDR3, as DNA: TGTGCCAGCAGTTTGGGCGCTGAGCAGTTCTTC. It codes for CASSLGAEQFF.

The chain carries TRBV7-9 and TRBJ2-7; 7 bases agree with TRBD2. Germline CDR1 reads SEHNR; CDR2 reads FQNEAQ (reference sequence). The junction had 9 bases not matched to a gene; V was cut back by 5 bases and J by 5 bases. The CDR3 extends over 14 amino acids. The DNA for the CDR3 is TGTGCCAGCAGCCCACCGGGGGGACTCGACGAGCAGTACTTC. It specifies CASSPPGGLDEQYF. Filled out from reference TRBV7-9 and TRBJ2-7, the complete variable domain reads DTGVSQNPRHKITKRGQNVTFRCDPISEHNRLYWYRQTLGQGPEFLTYFQNEAQLEKSRLLSDRFSAERPKGSFSTLEIQRTEQGDSAMYLCASSPPGGLDEQYFGPGTRLTVT.

The V and J genes are TRBV20-1 and TRBJ2-1; 8 positions match TRBD2. After removal of 3 bases from V and 15 bases from J, the junction contained 7 bases not matched to a gene. The CDR3 consists of 11 residues. From germline, CDR1 is DFQATT and CDR2 SNEGSKA (reference sequence). The CDR3 DNA reads TGCAGTGCTAGTCCCGGGAGGGCCTGGTTCTTC. Its protein product is CSASPGRAWFF.

V usage is TRBV15 and J usage is TRBJ2-7, with a weak D call TRBD1 (5 bases). Deletions cut 5 bases from V and 6 bases from J, with 17 bases between. The CDR3 totals 14 residues. Germline CDR1 is LNHNV and CDR2 is YYDKDF (reference sequence). CDR3: CATSVTQVPGEQYF. For the CDR3, the DNA is TGTGCCACCAGCGTTACACAGGTACCGGGCGAGCAGTACTTC.

The V call is TRBV28, the J call TRBJ2-7; unclear D gene. CDR1 is MDHEN and CDR2 is SYDVKM in the germline V gene. This CDR3 is built from 14 residues. V was pared by 3 bases and J by 2 bases, with 11 bases between. The CDR3 here is CASSFSEQPYEQYF. As DNA, the CDR3 is TGTGCCAGCAGTTTCTCTGAACAGCCCTACGAGCAGTACTTC. Full variable domain (remainder filled in from reference TRBV28 and TRBJ2-7): DVKVTQSSRYLVKRTGEKVFLECVQDMDHENMFWYRQDPGLGLRLIYFSYDVKMKEKGDIPEGYSVSREKKERFSLILESASTNQTSMYLCASSFSEQPYEQYFGPGTRLTVT.

In its sample, this clone was seen once. This chain joins TRBV5-1 and TRBJ2-1; no reliable D call. Germline CDR1 is SGHRS and CDR2 is YFSETQ. Trimming cost V 2 bases and J 9 bases, with 12 bases left between them. This CDR3 spans 13 amino acids. CDR3 region: CASSFRKGGEQFF. The CDR3 nucleotides read TGCGCCAGCAGCTTTCGTAAGGGTGGTGAGCAGTTCTTC.

This clone was recorded once. The chain is built from TRBV5-1 and TRBJ2-7; D is perhaps TRBD2 (5 bases). Trimming pared 4 bases from V and 3 bases from J, leaving 20 bases between. The germline CDR1 and CDR2 sequences are SGHRS and YFSETQ. The CDR3 has 16 amino acids. The CDR3 sequence: CASSASTGLSNYEQYF. In DNA, the CDR3 is TGCGCCAGCAGCGCAAGTACCGGACTCTCAAACTACGAGCAGTACTTC.

The sample holds a few counts of this clone. The gene calls are TRBV27 and TRBJ1-5; no reliable D call. Germline V gene lookup returns CDR1 MNHEY and CDR2 SMNVEV (reference sequence). The CDR3 is 16 residues long. V lost 5 bases, J lost 2 bases, and 16 bases lay in between. CDR3 nucleotides: TGTGCCAGCAGTCCCTCGTTCGGAGAGCGCAATCAGCCCCAGCATTTT. It codes for CASSPSFGERNQPQHF.

A single count supports this clone. V and J are TRBV29-1 and TRBJ1-1; D is unresolved. This CDR3 has 12 amino acids. Trimming took 0 bases from V and 7 from J, leaving 9 bases between them. Germline V CDR1 and CDR2: SQVTM, ANQGSEA. The CDR3 reads CSVEDSRVEAFF. DNA of the CDR3: TGCAGCGTTGAAGATTCGCGGGTTGAAGCTTTCTTT.

The rearrangement uses TRBV7-9 and TRBJ2-7; D might be TRBD2 (5 bases). Germline loops: CDR1 SEHNR, CDR2 FQNEAQ (reference sequence). V lost 11 bases to trimming and J lost 1 base, with 15 bases between them. The CDR3 sequence is 13 residues long. The CDR3 region has the DNA TGTGCCGCACGAGAGGGCACGTCCTACGAGCAGTACTTC. This encodes CAAREGTSYEQYF.

This chain joins TRBV18 and TRBJ2-5, with unresolved D. Per germline, CDR1 KGHSH and CDR2 LQKENI. CDR3 length: 13 amino acids. V lost 0 bases and J 5 bases, leaving 7 bases between the germline ends. The CDR3 DNA reads as TGTGCCAGCTCACCACCGGAACCGGAGACCCAGTACTTC. It translates to CASSPPEPETQYF.

This chain uses TRBV19 with TRBJ2-3; perhaps TRBD2 as D (6 bases). With 4 bases removed from V and 6 bases from J, the gap between germline ends came to 17 bases. Per the germline V gene, CDR1 is LNHDA and CDR2 is SQIVND (reference sequence). This CDR3 comprises 15 residues. As DNA, the CDR3 is TGTGCCAGTAGTAGAATAGCGGAGCTCCGGGATACGCAGTATTTT. Translation gives CASSRIAELRDTQYF.

The chain combines TRBV29-1 with TRBJ2-1, with TRBD1 identical over 9 bases. Trimming took 0 bases from V and 4 from J; bases not matched to a gene: 1. CDR3 size: 14 residues. CDR1 is SQVTM, CDR2 ANQGSEA, per germline. The CDR3 is CSVEDDRGYNEQFF. The CDR3 DNA follows: TGCAGCGTTGAAGACGACAGGGGGTACAATGAGCAGTTCTTC.

The J gene is TRBJ2-2, the V gene TRBV25-1; D tentatively reads TRBD1 or TRBD2 (5 bases each). This CDR3 region has 14 residues. Germline values: CDR1 MGHDK, CDR2 SYGVNS. Trimming cost V 4 bases and J 6 bases, with 12 bases left between them. CDR3 DNA: TGTGCCAGCAGTGCCCTGGGGGTCGCCGGGGAGCTGTTTTTT. Residues: CASSALGVAGELFF.

This chain connects TRBV4-1 to TRBJ1-1; D possibly corresponds to TRBD1 (5 bases). The CDR3 is 14 residues long. Trimming removed 1 base from V and 3 bases from J, with 9 bases in between. Looked up from germline, CDR1 is MGHRA and CDR2 is YSYEKL. The CDR3, as DNA: TGCGCCAGCAGCCAAGTACCGGGACACACTGAAGCTTTCTTT. It codes for CASSQVPGHTEAFF.